The present T cell receptor beta chain was sequenced within a study of T-cell memory formation after mild COVID-19. Study-wide findings and caveats: Contracting CD8+ clones were enriched in EMRA, CD4+ mainly in CM and EM. Second-wave clones that peaked on day 37 lacked confirmed SARS-CoV-2 specificity.

TCRdb re-called the 5' RACE reads through MiXCR, storing one row per CDR3 protein. The sample consists of roughly 450,000 distinct CDR3 sequences, 15% to 20% of them appearing once. This clonotype occurred a few times. No antigen is known for it. The CDR3 covers 14 residues. The V end was cut by 5 bases, the J end by 2 bases, with 13 bases between. The V gene's germline CDR1 is MGHDK and CDR2 SYGVNS. The TCR sequence derives from an adult woman who had mild COVID-19 (a few samples of this study predate the infection). Cell type and time point are not known. Sequencing was performed on PBMCs or a T cell subset sorted from them (not recorded which). J is TRBJ2-7 and V is TRBV25-1; unclear D gene. The CDR3 bases are TGTGCCAGCAGTAGGACCGGTGGGCCCTACGAGCAGTACTTC. This codes for CASSRTGGPYEQYF.